This T cell receptor beta chain came from a study of CD8 T cells in Susac syndrome (dated by TCRdb to about 2019). Regarding the complete study: Whether CD8+ T cell activation and differentiation in Susac syndrome was antigen driven was tested using repertoire sequencing.

Peripheral blood CD8+ and CD4+ T cells from healthy donors, Susac syndrome patients and multiple sclerosis patients were profiled by high-throughput TCR beta sequencing. Multiple sclerosis controls were treatment-naive patients with stable or active relapsing-remitting disease fulfilling revised McDonald criteria. CD8+ TEMRA cells were enriched by FACS, while bulk CD8+ and CD4+ T cells were purified by magnetic negative isolation. Blood was collected in EDTA tubes and processed within 24 hours, with PBMCs isolated through density gradient centrifugation. PBMCs intended for TCR sequencing were cryopreserved in liquid nitrogen and were subsequently thawed in a 37 degrees C water bath. The sorted or isolated CD4+, CD8+ and CD8+ TEMRA cells reached a purity of at least 90%. RNA was extracted using the RNeasy kit, and roughly 0.5 to 1 ug of the RNA was reverse transcribed with random hexamers. The immunoSEQ multiplex PCR assay, covering 54 Vbeta and 13 Jbeta segments, was used to amplify TCR beta CDR3 regions. PCR amplification bias was corrected using a synthetic template baseline for primer optimization and computational correction. The paper's processing steps were these. Reads were annotated to V, D and J genes according to IMGT and were analyzed with immunoSEQ Analyzer, with only productive sequences retained. Clonality was computed as one minus Shannon entropy normalized by log2 of the number of productive unique sequences. For each patient and control, public and private clones were evaluated among the 100 most prevalent clones. A clone was defined as Susac-specific if it was absent from the healthy and MS cohorts, from roughly 1,000 published viral clones and from other ImmuneACCESS disease sequences. TCRdb trimmed public reads at Q25 via fastp, called clones via MiXCR and kept in-frame beta chains. Merged by CDR3 protein, the rows form single entries marked with the most common genes and DNA. TCRdb, not the authors, supplied the V and J calls. Across this sample there are about 210,000 distinct CDR3 sequences, with about 95% seen only once. Clones ranked in the top ten supply 0.075% to 0.095% of the sample.

The CDR3 spans 14 residues, from the cysteine through the phenylalanine. Only the CDR3 DNA stays, 42 bases, in frame from base 1. V is trimmed back by 6 bases and J by 14 bases, and the junction contains 12 bases that no gene match accounts for. The germline V gene (reference sequence) specifies LNHDA as CDR1 and SQIVND as CDR2. The study at large found these results: The study acknowledged that relatively few individuals were included in the TCR sequencing and HLA analysis.

With regard to this clonotype: The clone's antigen remains unknown. Within one base of it there is no much larger clone, and no base qualities were kept.

The V gene is TRBV19 and the J gene is TRBJ1-6; TRBD1 agrees with 8 junctional bases. The sample taken for sequencing was CD4+ T cells from PBMCs. The origin of this receptor is a human donor with multiple sclerosis. The DNA sequence is given as TGTGCCAGTAGGCGAGGTGGAGGACAGGGAGCCCTCCACTTT. The encoded protein is CASRRGGGQGALHF.